A selection of T cell receptor beta chains follows, all from one sample in a study of CXCR3-negative and CXCR3-positive naive CD8 T cells. After re-calling the 5' RACE reads, TCRdb lists one entry per CDR3 protein, DNA absent. Its table records 55,000 to 70,000 distinct CDR3 sequences. The specimen was naive CXCR3+ CD8+ T cells from blood. These receptors all come from a human donor in good health. Some clones in this sample may be carry-over from other donors' samples. The CDR3 runs from the conserved cysteine through the conserved F or W. Fields, in order: CDR3 protein, J gene, V gene.

CDR3: CASRTEAEQYF; J: TRBJ2-7; V: TRBV28
CDR3: CSVNTATLNQPQHF; J: TRBJ1-5; V: TRBV29-1
CDR3: CASSLSAGTATYEQYF; J: TRBJ2-7; V: TRBV28
CDR3: CASSLTGWNTEAFF; J: TRBJ1-1; V: TRBV12-3/TRBV12-4
CDR3: CASSPERGRESEQYF; J: TRBJ2-7; V: TRBV9
CDR3: CASSLEAGESHEQYF; J: TRBJ2-7; V: TRBV7-2
CDR3: CASTQSPAGTDTQYF; J: TRBJ2-3; V: TRBV27
CDR3: CASSLAPLDRGETQYF; J: TRBJ2-5; V: TRBV7-6
CDR3: CSARGPTEAFF; J: TRBJ1-1; V: TRBV20-1
CDR3: CASSKLTETYGYTF; J: TRBJ1-2; V: TRBV7-9
CDR3: CAWEPGAAPNEKLFF; J: TRBJ1-4; V: TRBV30
CDR3: CASTFGGGQETQYF; J: TRBJ2-5; V: TRBV7-9
CDR3: CASSSQNQPQHF; J: TRBJ1-5; V: TRBV28
CDR3: CASSLRTGITGELFF; J: TRBJ2-2; V: TRBV27
CDR3: CSVENPQRELSTDTQYF; J: TRBJ2-3; V: TRBV29-1
CDR3: CASSRGQEAYNEQFF; J: TRBJ2-1; V: TRBV4-3
CDR3: CASTNGITNTGELFF; J: TRBJ2-2; V: TRBV12-3/TRBV12-4
CDR3: CASSQAGTGSYFDKNIQYF; J: TRBJ2-4; V: TRBV28
CDR3: CASSQCPSGGGQGNGYTF; J: TRBJ1-2; V: TRBV3-1
CDR3: CSVHRVSEAFF; J: TRBJ1-1; V: TRBV29-1
CDR3: CASSSPPFGEQYF; J: TRBJ2-7; V: TRBV7-3
CDR3: CASSMSATNEKLFF; J: TRBJ1-4; V: TRBV19
CDR3: CAITADSSYNEQFF; J: TRBJ2-1; V: TRBV10-3
CDR3: CASSFYWRVLVTEAFF; J: TRBJ1-1; V: TRBV12-3/TRBV12-4
CDR3: CASSQIGQSFPETTDEKLLF; J: TRBJ1-4; V: TRBV4-3
CDR3: CSADGTGAYNEQFF; J: TRBJ2-1; V: TRBV20-1
CDR3: CASSLGTGSYNEQFF; J: TRBJ2-1; V: TRBV7-9
CDR3: CASSLGGSVQPQHF; J: TRBJ1-5; V: TRBV11-2
CDR3: CASNPVSGQTYGYTF; J: TRBJ1-2; V: TRBV27
CDR3: CSVEERDKDSYEQYF; J: TRBJ2-7; V: TRBV29-1
CDR3: CASSLGDSSYEQYF; J: TRBJ2-7; V: TRBV12-3/TRBV12-4
CDR3: CASSLWGVKGGETQYF; J: TRBJ2-5; V: TRBV11-2
CDR3: CASSPQGWDTGELFF; J: TRBJ2-2; V: TRBV6-2/TRBV6-3
CDR3: CSAVGTGGEQYF; J: TRBJ2-7; V: TRBV29-1
CDR3: CATSRTGGRQPQHF; J: TRBJ1-5; V: TRBV15
CDR3: CSVEDLRAPWLGYTF; J: TRBJ1-2; V: TRBV29-1
CDR3: CSVEDRAGHRLGYTF; J: TRBJ1-2; V: TRBV29-1
CDR3: CSVEDVQTYEQYF; J: TRBJ2-7; V: TRBV29-1
CDR3: CASTVGSYEQYF; J: TRBJ2-7; V: TRBV12-3/TRBV12-4
CDR3: CASSFPENDRHSPEAFF; J: TRBJ1-1; V: TRBV7-9
CDR3: CASGVTGLTEAFF; J: TRBJ1-1; V: TRBV27
CDR3: CASSKPTGTGSYEQYF; J: TRBJ2-7; V: TRBV14
CDR3: CASSRPWGDTEAFF; J: TRBJ1-1; V: TRBV6-5
CDR3: CASSQGTDSAEAFF; J: TRBJ1-1; V: TRBV4-2
CDR3: CASSQIGYKNTEAFF; J: TRBJ1-1; V: TRBV4-1
CDR3: CASSPSGALGYEQYF; J: TRBJ2-7; V: TRBV4-3
CDR3: CASTLGLTEAFF; J: TRBJ1-1; V: TRBV28
CDR3: CASIGGYTEAFF; J: TRBJ1-1; V: TRBV12-3/TRBV12-4
CDR3: CASSNGQSNYGYTF; J: TRBJ1-2; V: TRBV12-3/TRBV12-4
CDR3: CASSRGGGYQPQHF; J: TRBJ1-5; V: TRBV12-3/TRBV12-4
CDR3: CASSYSAGNEAFF; J: TRBJ1-1; V: TRBV6-5
CDR3: CASSTTPGATGAFGYEQYF; J: TRBJ2-7; V: TRBV7-9
CDR3: CASSHPDDEQFF; J: TRBJ2-1; V: TRBV7-9